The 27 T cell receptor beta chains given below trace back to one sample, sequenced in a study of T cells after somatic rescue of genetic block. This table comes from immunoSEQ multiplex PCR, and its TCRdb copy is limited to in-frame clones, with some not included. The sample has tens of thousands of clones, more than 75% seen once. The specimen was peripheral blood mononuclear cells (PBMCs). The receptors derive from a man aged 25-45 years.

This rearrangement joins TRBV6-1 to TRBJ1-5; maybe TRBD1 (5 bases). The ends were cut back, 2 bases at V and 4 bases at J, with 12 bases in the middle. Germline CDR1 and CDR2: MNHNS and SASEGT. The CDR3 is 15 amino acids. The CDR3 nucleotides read TGTGCCAGCAGTGAACGGAGAACAGGAAATCAGCCCCAGCATTTT. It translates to CASSERRTGNQPQHF.

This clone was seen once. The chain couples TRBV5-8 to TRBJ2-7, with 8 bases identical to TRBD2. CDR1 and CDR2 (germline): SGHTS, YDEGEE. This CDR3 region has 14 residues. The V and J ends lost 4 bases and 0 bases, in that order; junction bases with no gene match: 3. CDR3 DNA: TGTGCCAGCAGCCTTGGGACTAGCTCCTACGAGCAGTACTTC. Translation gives CASSLGTSSYEQYF.

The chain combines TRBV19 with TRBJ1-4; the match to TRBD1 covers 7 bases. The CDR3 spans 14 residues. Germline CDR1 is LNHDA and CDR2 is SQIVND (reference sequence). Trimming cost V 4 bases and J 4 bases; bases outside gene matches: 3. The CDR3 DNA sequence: TGTGCCAGTAGTAAACAGGGGAATAATGAAAAACTGTTTTTT. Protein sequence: CASSKQGNNEKLFF.

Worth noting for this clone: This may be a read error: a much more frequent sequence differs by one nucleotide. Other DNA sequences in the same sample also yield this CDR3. CDR3: CSAKGGPDTGELFF. Written as DNA, the CDR3 is TGCAGCGCAAAGGGAGGGCCCGACACCGGGGAGCTGTTTTTT. The chain is built from TRBV29-1 and TRBJ2-2; 7 nucleotides line up with TRBD2. Trimming removed 7 bases from V and 3 bases from J; junction bases left unmatched: 8. Germline CDR1 is SQVTM and CDR2 is ANQGSEA. This CDR3 region has 14 residues.

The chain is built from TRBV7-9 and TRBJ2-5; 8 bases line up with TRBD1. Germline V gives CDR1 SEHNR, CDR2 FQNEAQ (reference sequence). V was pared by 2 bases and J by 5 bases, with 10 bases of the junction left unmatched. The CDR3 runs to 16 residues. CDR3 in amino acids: CASSLTAGGPRETQYF. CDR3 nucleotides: TGTGCCAGCAGCTTAACGGCAGGGGGCCCGAGGGAGACCCAGTACTTC.

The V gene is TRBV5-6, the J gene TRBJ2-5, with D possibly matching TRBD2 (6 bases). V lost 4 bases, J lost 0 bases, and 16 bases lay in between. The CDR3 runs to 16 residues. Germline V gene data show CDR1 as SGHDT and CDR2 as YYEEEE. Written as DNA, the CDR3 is TGTGCCAGCAGCCAGGAGGGCGTCAGGAACCAAGAGACCCAGTACTTC. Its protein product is CASSQEGVRNQETQYF.

The DNA of the CDR3 is TGTGCCAGCAGAGATCCCCGAGTTGTGATCACTGAAGCTTTCTTT. It codes for CASRDPRVVITEAFF. This chain joins TRBV28 and TRBJ1-1; no reliable D call. Trimming removed 6 bases at V and 4 bases at J, with 18 bases between. The CDR3 extends over 15 amino acids. Germline V gene data show CDR1 as MDHEN and CDR2 as SYDVKM.

The CDR3 region has the DNA TGTGCCAGCAGCGGGACAGGGACGGGAAACACCATATATTTT. Translated: CASSGTGTGNTIYF. The chain has TRBV9 and TRBJ1-3; the match to TRBD1 covers 8 bases. CDR1 and CDR2 (germline): SGDLS, YYNGEE. The CDR3 length is 14 residues. The V segment lost 3 bases and the J segment 4 bases; nucleotides outside the gene matches: 3.

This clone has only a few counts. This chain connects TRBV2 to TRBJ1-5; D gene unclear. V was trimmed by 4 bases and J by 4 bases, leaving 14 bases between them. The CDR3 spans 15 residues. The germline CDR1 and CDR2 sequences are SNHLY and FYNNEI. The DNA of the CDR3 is TGTGCCAGCAGTGGCCAGCCCCTGAGGAATCAGCCCCAGCATTTT. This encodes CASSGQPLRNQPQHF.

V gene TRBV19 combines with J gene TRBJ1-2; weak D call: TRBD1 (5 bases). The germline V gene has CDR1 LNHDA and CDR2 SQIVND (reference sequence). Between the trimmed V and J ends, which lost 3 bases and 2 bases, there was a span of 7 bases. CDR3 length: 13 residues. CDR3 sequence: CASSIGGNYGYTF. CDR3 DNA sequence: TGTGCCAGTAGTATCGGGGGGAACTATGGCTACACCTTC.

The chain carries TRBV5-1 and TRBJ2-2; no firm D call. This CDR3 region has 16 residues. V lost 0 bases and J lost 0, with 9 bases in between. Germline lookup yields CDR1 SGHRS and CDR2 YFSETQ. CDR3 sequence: CASSLAWATNTGELFF. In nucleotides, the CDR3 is TGCGCCAGCAGCTTGGCCTGGGCTACGAACACCGGGGAGCTGTTTTTT.

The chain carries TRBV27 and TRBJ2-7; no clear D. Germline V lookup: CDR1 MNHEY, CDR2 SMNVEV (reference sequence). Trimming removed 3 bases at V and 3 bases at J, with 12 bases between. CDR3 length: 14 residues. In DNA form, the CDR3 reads TGTGCCAGCAGTTTGATTGGGGTACGCTACGAGCAGTACTTC. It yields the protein CASSLIGVRYEQYF.

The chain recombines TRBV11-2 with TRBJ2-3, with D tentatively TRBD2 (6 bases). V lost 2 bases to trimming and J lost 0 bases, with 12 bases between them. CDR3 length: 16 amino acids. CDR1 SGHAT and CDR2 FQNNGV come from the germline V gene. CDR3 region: CASSLTGAASTDTQYF. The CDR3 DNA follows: TGTGCCAGCAGCTTAACGGGAGCGGCTAGCACAGATACGCAGTATTTT.

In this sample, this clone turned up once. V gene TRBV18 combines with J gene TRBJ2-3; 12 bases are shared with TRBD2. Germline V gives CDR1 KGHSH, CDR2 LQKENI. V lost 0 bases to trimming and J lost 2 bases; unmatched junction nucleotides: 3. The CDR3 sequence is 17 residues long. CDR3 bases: TGTGCCAGCTCACCACCGACTAGCGGGGGCCCCACAGATACGCAGTATTTT. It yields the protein CASSPPTSGGPTDTQYF.

CDR3 nucleotides: TGTGCCAGCAGTGAACTCGTGAGGGAGACCCAGTACTTC. Its protein is CASSELVRETQYF. V is TRBV2 and J is TRBJ2-5; D gene ambiguous. Germline CDR1 is SNHLY and CDR2 is FYNNEI. This CDR3 region has 13 residues. V lost 2 bases and J 5 bases, leaving 9 bases between the germline ends.

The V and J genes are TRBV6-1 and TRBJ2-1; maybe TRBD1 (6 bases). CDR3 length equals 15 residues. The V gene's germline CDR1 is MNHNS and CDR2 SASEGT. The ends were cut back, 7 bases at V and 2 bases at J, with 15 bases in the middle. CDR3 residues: CASKRGTTPYNEQFF. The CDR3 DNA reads TGTGCCAGCAAGCGTGGGACAACGCCCTACAATGAGCAGTTCTTC.

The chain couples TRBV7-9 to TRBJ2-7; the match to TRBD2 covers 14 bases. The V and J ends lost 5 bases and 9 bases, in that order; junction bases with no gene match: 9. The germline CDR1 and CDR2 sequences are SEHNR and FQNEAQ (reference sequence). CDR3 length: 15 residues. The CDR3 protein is CASSQGLAGVNWQYF. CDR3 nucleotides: TGTGCCAGCAGCCAGGGACTAGCGGGAGTTAATTGGCAGTACTTC.

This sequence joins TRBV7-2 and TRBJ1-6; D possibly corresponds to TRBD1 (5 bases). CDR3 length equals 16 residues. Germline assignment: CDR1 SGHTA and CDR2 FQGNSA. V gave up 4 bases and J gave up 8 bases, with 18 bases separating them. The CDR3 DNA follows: TGTGCCAGCAGCTCACCCGCCAGCAGGGTACATTCACCCCTCCACTTT. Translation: CASSSPASRVHSPLHF.

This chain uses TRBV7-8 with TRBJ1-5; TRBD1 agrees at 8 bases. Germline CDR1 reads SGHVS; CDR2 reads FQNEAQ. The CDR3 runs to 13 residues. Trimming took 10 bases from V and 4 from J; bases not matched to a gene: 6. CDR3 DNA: TGTGCCACGCGGCAGGGGGCGAATCAGCCCCAGCATTTT. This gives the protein CATRQGANQPQHF.

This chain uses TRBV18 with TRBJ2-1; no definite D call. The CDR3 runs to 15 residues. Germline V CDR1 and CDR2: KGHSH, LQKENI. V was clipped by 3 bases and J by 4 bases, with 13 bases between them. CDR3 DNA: TGTGCCAGCTCACCTCAGAGATCCTCATACAATGAGCAGTTCTTC. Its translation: CASSPQRSSYNEQFF.

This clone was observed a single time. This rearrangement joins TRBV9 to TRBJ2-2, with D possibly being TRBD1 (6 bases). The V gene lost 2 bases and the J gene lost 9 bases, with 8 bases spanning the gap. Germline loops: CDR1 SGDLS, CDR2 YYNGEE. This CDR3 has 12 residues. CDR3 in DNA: TGTGCCAGCAGCGTTGGGGACAGGGAGCTGTTTTTT. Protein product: CASSVGDRELFF.

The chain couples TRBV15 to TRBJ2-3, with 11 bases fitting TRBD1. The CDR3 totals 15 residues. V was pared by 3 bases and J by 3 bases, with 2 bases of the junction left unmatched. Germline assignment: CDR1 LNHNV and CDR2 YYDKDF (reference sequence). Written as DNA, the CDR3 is TGTGCCACCAGCAGGGGGACAGGGGGTACAGATACGCAGTATTTT. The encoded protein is CATSRGTGGTDTQYF.

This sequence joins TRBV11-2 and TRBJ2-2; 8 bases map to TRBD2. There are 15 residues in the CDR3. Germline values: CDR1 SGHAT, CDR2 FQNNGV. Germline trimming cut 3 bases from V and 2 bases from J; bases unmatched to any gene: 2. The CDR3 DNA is TGTGCCAGCAGCTTGGTAGCGGGAAACACCGGGGAGCTGTTTTTT. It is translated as CASSLVAGNTGELFF.

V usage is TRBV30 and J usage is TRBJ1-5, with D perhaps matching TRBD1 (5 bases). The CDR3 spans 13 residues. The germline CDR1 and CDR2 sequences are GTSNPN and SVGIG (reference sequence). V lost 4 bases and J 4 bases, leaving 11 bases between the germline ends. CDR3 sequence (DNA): TGTGCCTGGACCACCAACAGGAATCAGCCCCAGCATTTT. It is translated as CAWTTNRNQPQHF.

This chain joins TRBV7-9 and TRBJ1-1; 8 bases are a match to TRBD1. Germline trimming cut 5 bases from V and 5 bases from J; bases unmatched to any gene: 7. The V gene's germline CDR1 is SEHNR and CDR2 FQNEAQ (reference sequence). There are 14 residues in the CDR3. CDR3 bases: TGTGCCAGCAGCACCTGGGACAGGCAGACTGAAGCTTTCTTT. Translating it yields CASSTWDRQTEAFF.

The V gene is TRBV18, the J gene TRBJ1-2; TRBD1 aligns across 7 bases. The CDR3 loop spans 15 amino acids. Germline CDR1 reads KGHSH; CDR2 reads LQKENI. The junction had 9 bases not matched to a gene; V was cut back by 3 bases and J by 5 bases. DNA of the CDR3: TGTGCCAGCTCACCCCAGGACAGGCGAAAGTATGGCTACACCTTC. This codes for CASSPQDRRKYGYTF.

The CDR3 sequence: CASSQDEGDTQYF. CDR3 nucleotides: TGCGCCAGCAGCCAAGATGAAGGGGATACGCAGTATTTT. The chain joins TRBV4-3 to TRBJ2-3; no clear D. Per the germline V gene, CDR1 is LGHNA and CDR2 is YSLEER. The CDR3 is 13 residues long. V was cut by 0 bases and J by 6 bases, with 7 bases left in between.